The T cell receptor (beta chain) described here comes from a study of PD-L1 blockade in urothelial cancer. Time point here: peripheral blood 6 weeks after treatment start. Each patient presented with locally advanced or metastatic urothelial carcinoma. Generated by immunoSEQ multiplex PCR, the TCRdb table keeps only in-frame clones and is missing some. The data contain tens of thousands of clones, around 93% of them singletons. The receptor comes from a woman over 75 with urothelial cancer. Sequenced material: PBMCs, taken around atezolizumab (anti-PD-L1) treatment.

The CDR3: CASSSLRESVSHIQYF. CDR3 sequence (DNA): TGTGCCAGCAGCTCCTTACGGGAGTCGGTTAGTCACATTCAGTACTTC. The rearrangement links TRBV5-4 to TRBJ2-4, with D possibly being TRBD2 (6 bases). V gave up 3 bases and J gave up 8 bases, with 21 bases separating them. Germline V gene lookup returns CDR1 SGHNT and CDR2 YYREEE (reference sequence). The CDR3 covers 16 residues.